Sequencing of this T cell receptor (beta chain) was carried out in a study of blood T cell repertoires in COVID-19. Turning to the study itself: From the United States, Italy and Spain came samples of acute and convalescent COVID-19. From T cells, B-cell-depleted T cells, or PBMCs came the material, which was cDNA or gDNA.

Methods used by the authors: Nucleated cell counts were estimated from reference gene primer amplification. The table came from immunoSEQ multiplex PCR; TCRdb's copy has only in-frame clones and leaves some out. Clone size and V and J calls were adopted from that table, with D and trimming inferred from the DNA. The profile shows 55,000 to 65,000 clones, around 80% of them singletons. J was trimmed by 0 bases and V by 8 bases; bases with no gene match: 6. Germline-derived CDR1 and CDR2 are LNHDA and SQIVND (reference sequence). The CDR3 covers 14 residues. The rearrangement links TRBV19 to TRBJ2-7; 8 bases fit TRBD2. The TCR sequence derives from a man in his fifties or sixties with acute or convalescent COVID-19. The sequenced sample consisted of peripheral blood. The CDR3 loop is CASRPGGDSYEQYF. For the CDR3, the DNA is TGTGCCAGTCGACCGGGGGGGGACTCCTACGAGCAGTACTTC.